This TCR beta chain appears in the sequencing data of a study of metastatic and nonmetastatic thyroid tumors. Across the study: For malignant and benign thyroid patients, tumor or nodule tissue and blood were the sources whose repertoires were compared.

In the study's own analysis: What underpinned the distant-metastasis classifier for papillary thyroid cancer was the set of CDR3 differences across clinicopathological groups. TCRdb reanalyzed the PCR reads via MiXCR. The V and J calls were not made by the authors but by TCRdb's processing. The table records tens of thousands of clones, 20% to 25% of them present only once. Study observations and caveats: Patients with malignant thyroid tumors reportedly had significantly higher TCR beta diversity than those with benign nodules, in blood and tumor.

None of the patients had undergone any treatment ahead of thyroid surgery. This clone was counted at least ten times. The antigen is unknown. CDR1 is LNHDA, CDR2 SQIVND, per germline (reference sequence). V shed 2 bases and J shed 8 bases, with 9 bases lying between them. CDR3 length equals 12 residues. The receptor's source is a female donor with papillary thyroid cancer or a benign thyroid nodule (not recorded which). Some clones in this sample may be carry-over from other donors' samples. The chain links TRBV19 to TRBJ1-2, with D tentatively TRBD1 (5 bases). The sample consisted of blood. CDR3 loop: CASSIQGRGYTF. The CDR3 coding sequence is TGTGCCAGTAGTATACAGGGCCGGGGCTACACCTTC. Based on the CDR3 plus reference TRBV19 and TRBJ1-2, the full variable domain is DGGITQSPKYLFRKEGQNVTLSCEQNLNHDAMYWYRQDPGQGLRLIYYSQIVNDFQKGDIAEGYSVSREKKESFPLTVTSAQKNPTAFYLCASSIQGRGYTFGSGTRLTVV.